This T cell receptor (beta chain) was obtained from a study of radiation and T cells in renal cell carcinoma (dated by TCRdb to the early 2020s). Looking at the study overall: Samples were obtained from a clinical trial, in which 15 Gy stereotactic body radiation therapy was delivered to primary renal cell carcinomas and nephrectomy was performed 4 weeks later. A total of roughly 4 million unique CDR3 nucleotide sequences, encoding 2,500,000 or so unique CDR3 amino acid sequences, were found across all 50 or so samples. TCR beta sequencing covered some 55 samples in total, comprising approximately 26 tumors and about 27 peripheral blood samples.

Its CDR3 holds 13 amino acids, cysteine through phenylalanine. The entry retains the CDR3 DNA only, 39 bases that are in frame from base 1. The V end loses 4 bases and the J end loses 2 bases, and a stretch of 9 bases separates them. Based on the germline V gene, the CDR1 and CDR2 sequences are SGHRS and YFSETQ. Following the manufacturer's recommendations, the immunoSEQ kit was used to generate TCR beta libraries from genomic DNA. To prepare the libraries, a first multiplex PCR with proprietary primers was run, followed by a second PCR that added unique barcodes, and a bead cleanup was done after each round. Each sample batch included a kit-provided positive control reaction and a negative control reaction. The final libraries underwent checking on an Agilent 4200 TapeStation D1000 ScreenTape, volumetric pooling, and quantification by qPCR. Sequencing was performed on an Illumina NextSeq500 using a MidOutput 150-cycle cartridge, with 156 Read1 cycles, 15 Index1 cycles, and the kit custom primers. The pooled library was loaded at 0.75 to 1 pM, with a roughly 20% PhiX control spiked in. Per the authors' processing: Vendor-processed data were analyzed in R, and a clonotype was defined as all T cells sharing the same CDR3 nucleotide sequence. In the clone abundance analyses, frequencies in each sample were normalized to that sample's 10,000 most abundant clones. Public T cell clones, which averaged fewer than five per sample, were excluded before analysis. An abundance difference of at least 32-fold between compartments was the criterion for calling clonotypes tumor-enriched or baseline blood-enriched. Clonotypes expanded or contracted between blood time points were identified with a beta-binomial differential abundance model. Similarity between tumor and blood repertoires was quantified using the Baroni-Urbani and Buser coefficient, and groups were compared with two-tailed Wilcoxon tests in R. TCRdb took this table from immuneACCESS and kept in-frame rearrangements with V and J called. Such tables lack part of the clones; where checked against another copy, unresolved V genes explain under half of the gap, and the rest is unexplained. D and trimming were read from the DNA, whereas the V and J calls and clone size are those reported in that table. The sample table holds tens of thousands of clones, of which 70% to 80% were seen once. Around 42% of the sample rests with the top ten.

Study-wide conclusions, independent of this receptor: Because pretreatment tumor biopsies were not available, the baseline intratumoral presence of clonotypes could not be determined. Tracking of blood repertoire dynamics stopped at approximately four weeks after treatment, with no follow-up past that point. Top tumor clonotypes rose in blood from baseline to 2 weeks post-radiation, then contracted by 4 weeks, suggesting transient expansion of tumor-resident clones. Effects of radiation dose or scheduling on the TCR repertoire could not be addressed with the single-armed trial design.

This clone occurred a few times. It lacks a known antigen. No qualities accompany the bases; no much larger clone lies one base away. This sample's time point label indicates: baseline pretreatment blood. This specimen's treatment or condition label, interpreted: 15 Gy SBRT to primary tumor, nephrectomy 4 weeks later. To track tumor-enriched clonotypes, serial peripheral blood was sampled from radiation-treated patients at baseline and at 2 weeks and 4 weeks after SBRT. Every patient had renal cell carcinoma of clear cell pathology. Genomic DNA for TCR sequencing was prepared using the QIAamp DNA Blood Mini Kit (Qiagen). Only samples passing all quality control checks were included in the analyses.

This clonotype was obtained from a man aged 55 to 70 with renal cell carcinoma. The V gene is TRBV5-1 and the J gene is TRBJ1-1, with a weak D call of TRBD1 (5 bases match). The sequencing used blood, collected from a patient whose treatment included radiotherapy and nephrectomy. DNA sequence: TGCGCCAGCAGCCAGACAGCTAACACTGAAGCTTTCTTT. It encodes CASSQTANTEAFF.